This TCR beta chain was obtained from a study of radiation and T cells in renal cell carcinoma. This clone was seen a single time. The sample's time point: blood 4 weeks post-SBRT, at nephrectomy. Sample treatment: 15 Gy SBRT to primary tumor, nephrectomy 4 weeks later. This table comes from immunoSEQ multiplex PCR, and its TCRdb copy is limited to in-frame clones, with some not included. The sample holds about 100,000 clones, roughly 82% seen once. The TCR was taken from a man aged 55 to 70 with renal cell carcinoma. The material sequenced was blood, taken from a patient whose treatment included radiotherapy and nephrectomy.

CDR3 residues: CASQKSGTYEQYF. In DNA form, the CDR3 reads TGTGCCAGCCAAAAGTCAGGGACCTACGAGCAGTACTTC. The rearrangement joins TRBV28 to TRBJ2-7; weak D call: TRBD1 (5 bases). Per germline, CDR1 MDHEN and CDR2 SYDVKM. The CDR3 runs 13 residues. The ends were cut back, 8 bases at V and 2 bases at J, with 13 bases in the middle.